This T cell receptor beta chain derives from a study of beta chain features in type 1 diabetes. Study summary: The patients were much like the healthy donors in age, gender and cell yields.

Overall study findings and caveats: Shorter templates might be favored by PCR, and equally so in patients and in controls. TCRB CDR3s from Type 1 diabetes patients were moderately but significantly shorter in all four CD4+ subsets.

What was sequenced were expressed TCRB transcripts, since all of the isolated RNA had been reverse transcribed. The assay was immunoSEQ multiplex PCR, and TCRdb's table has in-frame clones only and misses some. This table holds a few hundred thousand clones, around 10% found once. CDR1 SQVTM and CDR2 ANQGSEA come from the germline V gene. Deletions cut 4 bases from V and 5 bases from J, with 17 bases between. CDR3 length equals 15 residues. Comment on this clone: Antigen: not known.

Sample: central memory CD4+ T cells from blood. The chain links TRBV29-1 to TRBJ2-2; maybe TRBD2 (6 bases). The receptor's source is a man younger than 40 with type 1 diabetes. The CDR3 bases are TGCAGCGTTGGGAAGGGAGTGGCGGGAACCGGGGAGCTGTTTTTT. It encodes CSVGKGVAGTGELFF.